This T cell receptor beta chain appears in the sequencing data of a study of cytomegalovirus exposure and HLA in healthy donors. Notes on the study in general: A few V segments could not be told apart, such as TRBV6-2 and TRBV6-3, and were left out.

A word on this clone: What it recognizes is unknown.

The PCR was carried out with 60 Vbeta primers and 13 Jbeta primers. Assay: immunoSEQ multiplex PCR; the TCRdb copy retains only in-frame clones and omits some. The data hold about 100,000 clones, with 81% observed a single time. Trimming shortened V by 1 base and J by 3 bases, and 9 bases separated the two germline ends. The CDR3 contains 15 residues. Per the germline V gene, CDR1 is SGHTA and CDR2 is FQGTGA. This chain links TRBV7-3 with TRBJ1-4; D is unclear. This clonotype was sampled from a woman aged 70-85 years in good health and CMV-seropositive. Sample: PBMCs. CDR3 in DNA: TGTGCCAGCAGCTTAAAAGGAGGAGCTAATGAAAAACTGTTTTTT. Protein: CASSLKGGANEKLFF.